This passage covers 5 T cell receptor beta chains from one sample sequenced in a study of blood T cell repertoires in COVID-19. The assay was immunoSEQ multiplex PCR, and TCRdb's table has in-frame clones only and misses some. The data show 100,000 to 150,000 clones, 82% seen once. Material for sequencing was peripheral blood. The receptors were gathered from a woman in her sixties or seventies with acute or convalescent COVID-19.

The chain uses TRBV18 and TRBJ1-2; TRBD1 is a possible D gene (6 bases). The CDR3 is 15 amino acids. CDR1 is KGHSH, CDR2 LQKENI, per germline. V was clipped by 3 bases and J by 6 bases, with 17 bases between them. The CDR3 region has the DNA TGTGCCAGCTCACCGATTGAGGGACACTTTAATGGCTACACCTTC. Translation: CASSPIEGHFNGYTF.

This rearrangement joins TRBV6-2 or TRBV6-3 to TRBJ2-6; D might be TRBD2 (7 bases). V gave up 2 bases and J gave up 4 bases, with 9 bases separating them. The germline V gene has CDR1 MNHEY and CDR2 SVGEGT. The CDR3 extends over 15 amino acids. CDR3 nucleotides: TGTGCCAGCAGTTACAGGGGGGGCGGGGCCAACGTCCTGACTTTC. Protein sequence: CASSYRGGGANVLTF.

This clone was detected once. The V call is TRBV4-2, the J call TRBJ1-6, with D perhaps TRBD1 (6 bases). The V and J ends lost 5 bases and 6 bases respectively, with 14 bases between them. CDR1 is LGHNA, CDR2 YNFKEQ, per germline. The length of the CDR3 is 15 residues. The CDR3 loop reads CASSITGTSNSPLHF. DNA for the CDR3: TGTGCCAGCAGCATAACCGGGACATCTAATTCACCCCTCCACTTT.

The V call is TRBV19, the J call TRBJ2-5, with 11 positions matching TRBD2. Germline-derived CDR1 and CDR2 are LNHDA and SQIVND (reference sequence). With V trimmed by 5 bases and J by 1 base, 9 bases remained unmatched. This CDR3 contains 17 residues. The CDR3 sequence is CASSPKLAGVSQETQYF. CDR3 nucleotides: TGTGCCAGTAGTCCGAAACTAGCGGGGGTTTCCCAAGAGACCCAGTACTTC.

This sequence joins TRBV2 and TRBJ2-7, with 9 bases that match TRBD1. CDR1 and CDR2 (germline): SNHLY, FYNNEI. V lost 8 bases, J lost 3 bases, and 5 bases stayed unmatched. The CDR3 loop spans 13 amino acids. This chain's CDR3 is CASRQGVFYEQYF. The CDR3 DNA is TGTGCCAGCCGACAGGGGGTATTCTACGAGCAGTACTTC.